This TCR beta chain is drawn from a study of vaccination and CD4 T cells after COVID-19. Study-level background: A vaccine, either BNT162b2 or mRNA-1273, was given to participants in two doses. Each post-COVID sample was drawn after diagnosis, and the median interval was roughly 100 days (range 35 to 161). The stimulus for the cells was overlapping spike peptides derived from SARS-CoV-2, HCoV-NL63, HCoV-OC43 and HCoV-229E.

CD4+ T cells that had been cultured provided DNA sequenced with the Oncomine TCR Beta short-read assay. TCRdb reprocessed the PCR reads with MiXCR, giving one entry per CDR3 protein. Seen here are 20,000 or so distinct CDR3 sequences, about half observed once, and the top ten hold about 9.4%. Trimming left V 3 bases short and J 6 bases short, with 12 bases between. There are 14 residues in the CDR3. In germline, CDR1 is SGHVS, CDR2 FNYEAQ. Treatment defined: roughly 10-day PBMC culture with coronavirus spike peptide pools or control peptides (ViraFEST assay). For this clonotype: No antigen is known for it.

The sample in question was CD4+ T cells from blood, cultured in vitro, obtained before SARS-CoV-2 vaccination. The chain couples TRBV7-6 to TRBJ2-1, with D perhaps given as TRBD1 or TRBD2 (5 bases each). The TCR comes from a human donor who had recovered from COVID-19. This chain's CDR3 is CASSFDSRGNEQFF. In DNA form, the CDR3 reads TGTGCCAGCAGCTTCGACAGTCGGGGCAATGAGCAGTTCTTC.